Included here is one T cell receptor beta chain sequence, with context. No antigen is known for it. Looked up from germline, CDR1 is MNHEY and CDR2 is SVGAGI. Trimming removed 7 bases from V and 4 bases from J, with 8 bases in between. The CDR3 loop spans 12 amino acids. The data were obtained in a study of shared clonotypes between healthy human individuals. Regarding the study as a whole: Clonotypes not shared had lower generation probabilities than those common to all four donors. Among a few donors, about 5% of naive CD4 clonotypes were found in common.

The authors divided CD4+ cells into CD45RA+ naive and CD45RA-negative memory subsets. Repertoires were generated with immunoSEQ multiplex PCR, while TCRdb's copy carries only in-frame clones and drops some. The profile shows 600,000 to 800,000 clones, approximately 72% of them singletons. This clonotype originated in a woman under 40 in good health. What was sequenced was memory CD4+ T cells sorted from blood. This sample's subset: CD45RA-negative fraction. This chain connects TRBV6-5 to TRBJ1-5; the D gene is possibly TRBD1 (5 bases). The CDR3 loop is CASNGGNQPQHF. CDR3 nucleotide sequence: TGTGCCAGCAACGGGGGGAATCAGCCCCAGCATTTT.